The T cell receptor beta chain described here comes from a study of blood T cell repertoires in COVID-19. This clone was counted a single time. The assay was immunoSEQ multiplex PCR, and TCRdb's table has in-frame clones only and misses some. Of some 360,000 clones in the sample, roughly 90% are singletons; the top ten hold about 0.94%. Per germline, CDR1 SGHTA and CDR2 FQGTGA. CDR3 size: 13 residues. V was shortened by 5 bases and J by 5 bases, with 12 bases between the two germline ends. Sequenced material: PBMCs or T cells enriched from blood (not recorded which). This chain joins TRBV7-3 and TRBJ2-5; a weak D match, TRBD1 (5 bases). This clonotype originated in a woman aged 25 to 39 who had been exposed to COVID-19. The CDR3 DNA is TGTGCCAGCAGCCCGCCAGGGCAGGAGACCCAGTACTTC. It codes for CASSPPGQETQYF.